Shown below are 29 T cell receptor beta chains from a single sample sequenced in a study of blood T cell repertoires in COVID-19 (dated by TCRdb to 2020 to 2021). The method was the immunoSEQ multiplex PCR assay. TCRdb took this table from immuneACCESS and kept in-frame rearrangements with V and J called. Such tables lack part of the clones; where checked against another copy, unresolved V genes explain under half of the gap, and the rest is unexplained. The sample table lists a few hundred thousand clones, 80% to 90% of them with a count of one. The ten top clones hold more than 4% of the sample. Sequencing was performed on PBMCs or T cells enriched from blood (not recorded which). The origin of the receptors is a woman between 25 and 40 years old who had recovered from COVID-19.

The chain uses TRBV28 and TRBJ2-7; 11 bases line up with TRBD1. The CDR3 loop spans 16 amino acids. The germline CDR1 and CDR2 sequences are MDHEN and SYDVKM. V shed 7 bases and J 7 bases; nucleotides not matched to a gene: 15. Here the CDR3 reads CASNPPPGTGGGEQYF. The DNA of the CDR3 is TGTGCCAGCAACCCCCCTCCTGGGACAGGGGGTGGGGAGCAGTACTTC.

The gene calls are TRBV7-9 and TRBJ2-2; 11 nucleotides match TRBD1. Per the germline V gene, CDR1 is SEHNR and CDR2 is FQNEAQ (reference sequence). J lost 1 base, V lost 9 bases, and 4 bases had no gene match. This CDR3 has 15 amino acids. The CDR3 is CARRGQGENTGELFF. In DNA form, the CDR3 reads TGTGCCAGGCGGGGACAGGGGGAGAACACCGGGGAGCTGTTTTTT.

In its sample, this clone was seen a few times. The V and J genes are TRBV24-1 and TRBJ1-2, with 7 bases fitting TRBD1. CDR3 size: 14 residues. Germline assignment: CDR1 KGHDR and CDR2 SFDVKD. The V segment lost 4 bases and the J segment 3 bases; nucleotides outside the gene matches: 4. This CDR3 is CATSDPGQYYGYTF. The CDR3 DNA reads as TGTGCCACCAGTGACCCGGGACAGTACTATGGCTACACCTTC.

V gene TRBV25-1 combines with J gene TRBJ2-3; 11 nucleotides align to TRBD2. CDR1 MGHDK and CDR2 SYGVNS come from the germline V gene. This CDR3 contains 14 residues. V lost 6 bases, J lost 6 bases, and 5 bases stayed unmatched. In DNA, the CDR3 is TGTGCCAGCAGAGCGACTAGCGGGACGGATACGCAGTATTTT. This gives the protein CASRATSGTDTQYF.

The chain links TRBV28 to TRBJ1-1; possible D gene TRBD1, 6 bases. Trimming removed 3 bases at V and 4 bases at J, with 15 bases between. The germline gives CDR1 MDHEN, CDR2 SYDVKM. The CDR3 extends over 15 amino acids. This chain's CDR3 is CASSFPTGASTEAFF. CDR3 bases: TGTGCCAGCAGTTTTCCGACAGGTGCTAGCACTGAAGCTTTCTTT.

The rearrangement uses TRBV28 and TRBJ2-2, with TRBD2 as a possible D gene (6 bases). V was pared by 6 bases and J by 5 bases, with 10 bases between. The CDR3 spans 13 residues. The germline V gene encodes CDR1 MDHEN and CDR2 SYDVKM. In DNA, the CDR3 is TGTGCCAGCAGCCAAGGACTAACCGGGGAGCTGTTTTTT. Translation gives CASSQGLTGELFF.

The chain carries TRBV19 and TRBJ2-7, with TRBD1 matching over 8 bases. Germline values: CDR1 LNHDA, CDR2 SQIVND (reference sequence). The CDR3 is 13 residues long. V was clipped by 9 bases and J by 2 bases; unmatched bases: 6. The CDR3 DNA follows: TGTGCCAGCAGCACAGGGGGTCCCTACGAGCAGTACTTC. Encoded protein: CASSTGGPYEQYF.

Of note for this clone: This may come from a read error, since a much larger clone is one base off. V usage is TRBV12-3 or TRBV12-4 and J usage is TRBJ1-2; D unresolved. The CDR3 runs 12 residues. V shed 3 bases and J shed 1 base, with 3 bases lying between them. The CDR3 loop reads CASSFLNYGYTF. Written as DNA, the CDR3 is TGTGCCAGCAGTTTTCTTAACTATGGCTACACCTTC.

The chain employs TRBV15 and TRBJ2-5; D might be TRBD1 (5 bases). Germline V gives CDR1 LNHNV, CDR2 YYDKDF (reference sequence). Trimming pared 8 bases from V and 1 base from J, leaving 11 bases between. The CDR3 sequence is 13 residues long. This CDR3 reads CATEEQGQETQYF. CDR3 in DNA: TGTGCCACCGAGGAGCAGGGCCAAGAGACCCAGTACTTC.

This sequence joins TRBV7-6 and TRBJ2-1; 11 bases map to TRBD2. The CDR3 loop spans 18 amino acids. Germline V gives CDR1 SGHVS, CDR2 FNYEAQ. V shed 1 base, J shed 2 bases, and the junction held 7 bases outside the gene matches. The CDR3, as DNA: TGTGCCAGCAGCTTAGTTAGCGGGGGGGCCGGGACCTACAATGAGCAGTTCTTC. Encoded protein: CASSLVSGGAGTYNEQFF.

The chain is built from TRBV28 and TRBJ1-6; D is unresolved. There are 17 residues in the CDR3. The germline V gene has CDR1 MDHEN and CDR2 SYDVKM. V was cut by 10 bases and J by 0 bases, with 19 bases left in between. CDR3 coding DNA: TGTGCCACCGTCGGAACGGGTTATAGCTCCTATAATTCACCCCTCCACTTT. Translating gives CATVGTGYSSYNSPLHF.

The chain carries TRBV27 and TRBJ2-6; TRBD1 might be the D (6 bases). Between the trimmed V and J ends, which lost 3 bases and 2 bases, there was a span of 11 bases. Germline V gene sequence: CDR1 MNHEY, CDR2 SMNVEV (reference sequence). This CDR3 is built from 16 residues. The CDR3 protein is CASSFFRGPGANVLTF. The CDR3 DNA sequence: TGTGCCAGCAGTTTCTTCAGGGGACCTGGGGCCAACGTCCTGACTTTC. Based on the CDR3 plus reference TRBV27 and TRBJ2-6, the full variable domain is EAQVTQNPRYLITVTGKKLTVTCSQNMNHEYMSWYRQDPGLGLRQIYYSMNVEVTDKGDVPEGYKVSRKEKRNFPLILESPSPNQTSLYFCASSFFRGPGANVLTFGAGSRLTVL.

CDR3 DNA: TGTGCCAGCAGTGATACGGCCCGAGACTACTATGGCTACACCTTC. Translated, it gives CASSDTARDYYGYTF. V gene TRBV28 combines with J gene TRBJ1-2; D is unresolved. The CDR3 sequence is 15 residues long. V was pared by 5 bases and J by 3 bases, with 16 bases between. Germline-derived CDR1 and CDR2 are MDHEN and SYDVKM.

The chain recombines TRBV20-1 with TRBJ2-1; D is perhaps TRBD2 (5 bases). The germline V and J ends were trimmed by 7 bases and 7 bases, with 11 bases remaining between them. CDR3 size: 11 residues. The germline gives CDR1 DFQATT, CDR2 SNEGSKA (reference sequence). The CDR3 protein is CSVTGRNEQFF. Here the CDR3 DNA reads TGCAGTGTTACGGGGAGAAATGAGCAGTTCTTC.

The chain couples TRBV30 to TRBJ1-1; TRBD1 is a possible D gene (5 bases). Trimming shortened V by 8 bases and J by 0 bases, and 19 bases separated the two germline ends. The CDR3 extends over 15 amino acids. Germline values: CDR1 GTSNPN, CDR2 SVGIG (reference sequence). CDR3 in DNA: TGTGCCGCTATTACAGGTCCTACAATGAACACTGAAGCTTTCTTT. Translated, it gives CAAITGPTMNTEAFF.

This chain joins TRBV5-1 and TRBJ2-6; the D gene is possibly TRBD1 (5 bases). There are 17 residues in the CDR3. CDR1 SGHRS and CDR2 YFSETQ come from the germline V gene. Between the trimmed V and J ends, which lost 0 bases and 4 bases, there was a span of 14 bases. CDR3 sequence reads: CASSLEGLSSGANVLTF. CDR3 in DNA: TGCGCCAGCAGCTTGGAGGGGCTGAGCTCGGGGGCCAACGTCCTGACTTTC.

The rearrangement joins TRBV7-6 to TRBJ2-1; 15 bases are a match to TRBD2. The CDR3 totals 16 residues. Germline trimming cut 5 bases from V and 9 bases from J; bases unmatched to any gene: 8. The germline CDR1 and CDR2 sequences are SGHVS and FNYEAQ. This CDR3 reads CASSRSTGLAGGEQFF. DNA of the CDR3: TGTGCCAGCAGCCGAAGTACGGGACTAGCGGGGGGTGAGCAGTTCTTC.

The J gene is TRBJ1-2, the V gene TRBV21-1; TRBD1, the D gene given by the table, was not confirmed from the DNA. TRBV21-1 is recorded as a pseudogene. The CDR3 consists of 15 residues. The CDR3 region has the DNA TGTGCCAGCAGCAGGACGCTGGACAGGATCTATGGCTACACCTTC. Its protein product is CASSRTLDRIYGYTF.

The chain joins TRBV10-3 to TRBJ2-1; 9 positions match TRBD2. CDR3 length: 15 residues. V lost 6 bases and J lost 3; bases outside the gene matches: 6. Germline CDR1 and CDR2: ENHRY and SYGVKD. The CDR3 protein is CAIRVAGENYNEQFF. The CDR3 bases are TGTGCCATCAGAGTAGCGGGGGAAAACTACAATGAGCAGTTCTTC.

This chain's CDR3 is CASSRGQLYEQYF. The CDR3 DNA follows: TGTGCCAGCAGCCGGGGACAGCTCTACGAGCAGTACTTC. The rearrangement links TRBV9 to TRBJ2-7, with 7 bases that match TRBD1. CDR1 is SGDLS, CDR2 YYNGEE, per germline. The CDR3 sequence is 13 residues long. Trimming cost V 4 bases and J 3 bases; bases outside gene matches: 4.

The genes are TRBV29-1 and TRBJ2-3; the match to TRBD1 covers 11 bases. CDR3 length: 14 residues. Germline CDR1 SQVTM, CDR2 ANQGSEA. V lost 7 bases and J lost 3; bases outside the gene matches: 6. The CDR3 spells CSDWDRGATDTQYF. CDR3 nucleotides: TGCAGCGATTGGGACAGGGGGGCGACAGATACGCAGTATTTT.

The genes are TRBV19 and TRBJ2-3, with 10 bases identical to TRBD1. Trimming cost V 5 bases and J 4 bases; bases outside gene matches: 9. This CDR3 spans 16 amino acids. Germline CDR1 LNHDA, CDR2 SQIVND (reference sequence). CDR3 amino acids: CASSYLTGGEADTQYF. DNA of the CDR3: TGTGCCAGTAGTTACCTGACAGGGGGCGAAGCAGATACGCAGTATTTT.

CDR3 in DNA: TGTGCCAGCAGCGTAGGACAGGGGGCGGGAGAGACCCAGTACTTC. Residues: CASSVGQGAGETQYF. The chain is built from TRBV9 and TRBJ2-5; TRBD1 matches at 10 bases. Per germline, CDR1 SGDLS and CDR2 YYNGEE. The CDR3 is 15 residues long. Germline trimming cut 0 bases from V and 4 bases from J; bases unmatched to any gene: 3.

The V gene is TRBV19, the J gene TRBJ1-1; TRBD1 is a possible D gene (5 bases). The CDR3 length is 13 residues. From germline, CDR1 is LNHDA and CDR2 SQIVND (reference sequence). Trimming removed 8 bases from V and 0 bases from J, with 10 bases in between. The DNA of the CDR3 is TGTGCCAGTGGTTCGACAGTGAACACTGAAGCTTTCTTT. Protein sequence: CASGSTVNTEAFF. The variable domain in full, with the rest retrieved from reference TRBV19 and TRBJ1-1, is DGGITQSPKYLFRKEGQNVTLSCEQNLNHDAMYWYRQDPGQGLRLIYYSQIVNDFQKGDIAEGYSVSREKKESFPLTVTSAQKNPTAFYLCASGSTVNTEAFFGQGTRLTVV.

The chain is built from TRBV25-1 and TRBJ2-7; the D gene is possibly TRBD1 (6 bases). V was pared by 2 bases and J by 11 bases, with 13 bases between. Germline-derived CDR1 and CDR2 are MGHDK and SYGVNS. CDR3 length: 12 residues. CDR3 DNA: TGTGCCAGCAGTGAAGGACAGTTCGGGGAGTACTTC. Translation gives CASSEGQFGEYF.

V and J are TRBV7-2 and TRBJ1-2, with D possibly matching TRBD1 (6 bases). V gave up 2 bases and J gave up 6 bases, with 19 bases separating them. The CDR3 is made up of 16 amino acids. The V gene's germline CDR1 is SGHTA and CDR2 FQGNSA. The CDR3 loop is CASSLYNTAGADGYTF. The CDR3, as DNA: TGTGCCAGCAGCTTATACAACACGGCAGGGGCGGATGGCTACACCTTC.

V usage is TRBV7-6 and J usage is TRBJ2-5; 12 bases are a match to TRBD2. This CDR3 has 17 residues. V was clipped by 3 bases and J by 5 bases; unmatched bases: 10. CDR1 is SGHVS, CDR2 FNYEAQ, per germline. CDR3 DNA sequence: TGTGCCAGCAGCTTCCGGACTAGCGGGGTCAAGATGGAGACCCAGTACTTC. It codes for CASSFRTSGVKMETQYF.

J is TRBJ2-2 and V is TRBV30, with no clear D. This CDR3 has 13 residues. Germline V lookup: CDR1 GTSNPN, CDR2 SVGIG (reference sequence). V lost 0 bases and J lost 5, with 7 bases in between. The chain's CDR3 is CAWSVRVTGELFF. The CDR3 DNA sequence: TGTGCCTGGAGTGTTCGGGTAACCGGGGAGCTGTTTTTT.

The chain combines TRBV4-1 with TRBJ2-1, with unresolved D. The CDR3 contains 15 residues. The V gene lost 0 bases and the J gene lost 9 bases, with 15 bases spanning the gap. Germline CDR1 and CDR2: MGHRA and YSYEKL. The CDR3 bases are TGCGCCAGCAGCCAAGATTTAGGCGGTTGGAGTGAGCAGTTCTTC. Translation gives CASSQDLGGWSEQFF.